Following are 29 T cell receptor beta chains from one sample sequenced in a study of T cell clonotyping in hematopoietic cell transplantation. The time point: recipient sample about 28 days before transplant, after cytoreduction. Libraries were prepared by immunoSEQ multiplex PCR; TCRdb keeps only in-frame clonotypes and omits some of them. The sample holds around 26,000 clones, roughly 84% seen once. This sample comprised peripheral blood mononuclear cells, obtained before stem cell transplant. These receptors all come from a middle-aged man with acute myeloid leukemia. Some clones in this sample may be carry-over from other donors' samples.

In its sample, this clone was seen a few times. This chain uses TRBV4-1 with TRBJ2-7; 13 bases map to TRBD2. The CDR3 spans 16 residues. V trimming: 4 bases; J trimming: 6 bases; junction bases outside the gene matches: 9. Per the germline V gene, CDR1 is MGHRA and CDR2 is YSYEKL. As DNA, the CDR3 is TGCGCCAGCAGCCGGGAGGGGGGACTAGCGGGGCGCGAGCAGTACTTC. Translated, it gives CASSREGGLAGREQYF.

The chain recombines TRBV10-3 with TRBJ2-7, with a possible D match to TRBD2 (6 bases). V gave up 6 bases and J gave up 3 bases, with 15 bases separating them. CDR3 size: 14 residues. CDR1 is ENHRY, CDR2 SYGVKD, per germline. CDR3 sequence (DNA): TGTGCCATCAGCGGGGCCCGGGACTTCTACGAGCAGTACTTC. Translating it yields CAISGARDFYEQYF.

This clone was seen a single time. The chain links TRBV7-8 to TRBJ2-1; D unclear. Trimming removed 2 bases from V and 5 bases from J, with 10 bases in between. Germline V gene data show CDR1 as SGHVS and CDR2 as FQNEAQ. The CDR3 spans 14 residues. This chain's CDR3 is CASSLYGQNNEQFF. The CDR3 DNA reads as TGTGCCAGCAGCTTATACGGGCAAAACAATGAGCAGTTCTTC.

The chain couples TRBV5-1 to TRBJ2-7; D is unclear. The CDR3 extends over 15 amino acids. V lost 0 bases to trimming and J lost 0 bases, with 10 bases between them. Germline V gene lookup returns CDR1 SGHRS and CDR2 YFSETQ. The DNA for the CDR3 is TGCGCCAGCAGCTTGGACGCGGTTAGCTCCTACGAGCAGTACTTC. Its protein product is CASSLDAVSSYEQYF.

This chain connects TRBV5-1 to TRBJ2-1; TRBD1 is a possible D gene (6 bases). CDR3 size: 15 residues. The V end lost 4 bases, the J end lost 0 bases, and 11 bases lay between the germline ends. Germline V lookup: CDR1 SGHRS, CDR2 YFSETQ. The CDR3 loop is CASSPSTGSYNEQFF. CDR3 DNA: TGCGCCAGCAGCCCCTCGACAGGCTCCTACAATGAGCAGTTCTTC.

The chain combines TRBV6-5 with TRBJ2-4; no definite D call. CDR3 length: 13 amino acids. The ends were cut back, 6 bases at V and 16 bases at J, with 22 bases in the middle. The V gene's germline CDR1 is MNHEY and CDR2 SVGAGI. The CDR3 loop reads CASSQDDGKVLYF. In DNA, the CDR3 is TGTGCCAGCAGCCAAGATGATGGGAAGGTACTATACTTC.

The chain uses TRBV5-1 and TRBJ2-2; D is possibly TRBD1 or TRBD2 (5 bases each). This CDR3 has 16 residues. V lost 5 bases and J 0 bases, leaving 14 bases between the germline ends. The germline V gene encodes CDR1 SGHRS and CDR2 YFSETQ. The CDR3 protein is CASRGVGRPNTGELFF. The CDR3, as DNA: TGCGCCAGCAGGGGGGTGGGCAGACCGAACACCGGGGAGCTGTTTTTT. Drawing the rest from reference TRBV5-1 and TRBJ2-2, the complete variable domain is KAGVTQTPRYLIKTRGQQVTLSCSPISGHRSVSWYQQTPGQGLQFLFEYFSETQRNKGNFPGRFSGRQFSNSRSEMNVSTLELGDSALYLCASRGVGRPNTGELFFGEGSRLTVL.

This clone was observed once. CDR3 coding DNA: TGCGCCAGCAGCTTGGTTGGCACTTCCTACACTGAAGCTTTCTTT. Protein: CASSLVGTSYTEAFF. The chain has TRBV5-1 and TRBJ1-1; D gene ambiguous. Trimming took 0 bases from V and 3 from J, leaving 12 bases between them. Germline-derived CDR1 and CDR2 are SGHRS and YFSETQ. CDR3 size: 15 residues.

The gene calls are TRBV14 and TRBJ2-1; no definite D call. Trimming took off 0 bases at V and 5 bases at J, with 11 bases between the two ends. CDR3 length equals 15 residues. Germline V gene data show CDR1 as SGHDN and CDR2 as FVKESK. The DNA for the CDR3 is TGTGCCAGCAGCCAAGATTGGGTCGATCACAATGAGCAGTTCTTC. This gives the protein CASSQDWVDHNEQFF.

The table lists this clone with a few counts. The chain employs TRBV28 and TRBJ1-6, with TRBD1 matching over 7 bases. V was pared by 2 bases and J by 7 bases, with 5 bases of the junction left unmatched. Per germline, CDR1 MDHEN and CDR2 SYDVKM. The CDR3 spans 15 residues. The CDR3 is CASSLPGQLNSPLHF. The CDR3 region has the DNA TGTGCCAGCAGTTTACCGGGACAGCTAAATTCACCCCTCCACTTT.

The V and J genes are TRBV11-1 and TRBJ2-7; D possibly corresponds to TRBD1 (6 bases). There are 14 residues in the CDR3. The V and J ends lost 3 bases and 5 bases respectively, with 14 bases between them. From germline, CDR1 is SGHAT and CDR2 FQDESV (reference sequence). For the CDR3, the DNA is TGTGCCAGCAGCTTGAGACAGGCCCCGGACGAGCAGTACTTC. Translated, it gives CASSLRQAPDEQYF. Drawing the rest from reference TRBV11-1 and TRBJ2-7, the complete variable domain is EAEVAQSPRYKITEKSQAVAFWCDPISGHATLYWYRQILGQGPELLVQFQDESVVDDSQLPKDRFSAERLKGVDSTLKIQPAELGDSAMYLCASSLRQAPDEQYFGPGTRLTVT.

This clone was detected only a few times. The chain has TRBV2 and TRBJ1-1; D not resolved. The germline V gene encodes CDR1 SNHLY and CDR2 FYNNEI. V lost 6 bases, J lost 1 base, and 3 bases lay in between. CDR3 length: 11 residues. The CDR3 DNA is TGTGCCAGCAGAAGGAACACTGAAGCTTTCTTT. Its translation: CASRRNTEAFF.

The chain carries TRBV5-4 and TRBJ2-7, with 7 bases lining up with TRBD1. The CDR3 loop spans 15 amino acids. Germline V gene data show CDR1 as SGHNT and CDR2 as YYREEE (reference sequence). Trimming removed 3 bases from V and 4 bases from J; junction bases left unmatched: 10. CDR3 amino acids: CASSSSGQKTYEQYF. In DNA form, the CDR3 reads TGTGCCAGCAGCTCCTCGGGACAGAAAACGTACGAGCAGTACTTC.

The chain is built from TRBV2 and TRBJ1-1; D is uncertain. V lost 4 bases and J lost 0, with 9 bases in between. Germline V CDR1 and CDR2: SNHLY, FYNNEI. The length of the CDR3 is 14 residues. As DNA, the CDR3 is TGTGCCAGCAGTGCTCGGACGGTGAACACTGAAGCTTTCTTT. Translated, it gives CASSARTVNTEAFF.

Comment on this clone: One end of the junction fails to match germline, which may point to a read error. This chain uses TRBV10-3 with TRBJ2-3; 8 nucleotides align to TRBD1. This CDR3 has 13 residues. Germline CDR1 and CDR2: ENHRY and SYGVKD. Written as DNA, the CDR3 is TGTGTCATCAGTGGGAGGACAGGGGATACGCAGTATTTT. Amino acid sequence: CVISGRTGDTQYF.

The chain couples TRBV10-1 to TRBJ2-1; 12 bases fit TRBD2. The germline V gene has CDR1 WNHNN and CDR2 SYGVQD (reference sequence). The CDR3 length is 17 residues. J gave up 0 bases and V 7 bases, and 7 bases lay outside the gene matches. CDR3 nucleotides: TGCGCCAGCACCGGGACTAGCGGGTGGAGCTCCTACAATGAGCAGTTCTTC. This gives the protein CASTGTSGWSSYNEQFF.

The chain uses TRBV5-8 and TRBJ1-3; possibly TRBD1 for D (5 bases). This CDR3 contains 16 residues. V was cut by 2 bases and J by 5 bases, with 17 bases left in between. Looked up from germline, CDR1 is SGHTS and CDR2 is YDEGEE. The CDR3 coding sequence is TGTGCCAGCAGCTTAAACCGGGACGGCAAGAGAAACACCATATATTTT. Translating gives CASSLNRDGKRNTIYF.

V is TRBV28 and J is TRBJ1-4; D is undetermined. Germline V gene lookup returns CDR1 MDHEN and CDR2 SYDVKM. The CDR3 runs to 16 residues. The V end lost 0 bases, the J end lost 6 bases, and 14 bases lay between the germline ends. In nucleotides, the CDR3 is TGTGCCAGCAGTTTATGGTCCCAGGACGTCTATGAAAAACTGTTTTTT. It is translated as CASSLWSQDVYEKLFF.

V usage is TRBV4-2 and J usage is TRBJ2-7; 8 nucleotides match TRBD1. V lost 3 bases, J lost 3 bases, and 4 bases stayed unmatched. CDR1 is LGHNA and CDR2 is YNFKEQ in the germline V gene. The length of the CDR3 is 14 residues. CDR3 sequence (DNA): TGTGCCAGCAGCCACCAGACAGGGGACTACGAGCAGTACTTC. Protein: CASSHQTGDYEQYF.

The rearrangement links TRBV4-2 to TRBJ1-5; weak D call: TRBD1 (6 bases). This CDR3 is 16 amino acids long. Per germline, CDR1 LGHNA and CDR2 YNFKEQ. V lost 3 bases and J lost 4, with 16 bases in between. CDR3 sequence: CASSHEGTGLNQPQHF. The CDR3 DNA sequence: TGTGCCAGCAGCCACGAAGGTACAGGGTTGAATCAGCCCCAGCATTTT.

This chain connects TRBV14 to TRBJ2-1, with TRBD1 as a possible D gene (5 bases). In germline, CDR1 is SGHDN, CDR2 FVKESK. The V end was cut by 5 bases, the J end by 3 bases, with 8 bases between. The CDR3 length is 13 residues. The CDR3 region has the DNA TGTGCCAGCAGCAGGACAATCTACAATGAGCAGTTCTTC. Translating it yields CASSRTIYNEQFF. Together with reference TRBV14 and TRBJ2-1, the CDR3 gives the full variable domain: EAGVTQFPSHSVIEKGQTVTLRCDPISGHDNLYWYRRVMGKEIKFLLHFVKESKQDESGMPNNRFLAERTGGTYSTLKVQPAELEDSGVYFCASSRTIYNEQFFGPGTRLTVL.

The J gene is TRBJ2-1, the V gene TRBV10-1, with TRBD1 identical over 11 bases. The V segment lost 1 base and the J segment 8 bases; nucleotides outside the gene matches: 4. Looked up from germline, CDR1 is WNHNN and CDR2 is SYGVQD (reference sequence). The CDR3 runs to 15 residues. As DNA, the CDR3 is TGCGCCAGCAGTGAGTACGGACAGGGGGCCGATGAGCAGTTCTTC. It codes for CASSEYGQGADEQFF.

The chain has TRBV5-4 and TRBJ2-1, with D hard to call. CDR3 length equals 16 residues. The germline V gene has CDR1 SGHNT and CDR2 YYREEE (reference sequence). The V end was cut by 4 bases, the J end by 0 bases, with 14 bases between. For the CDR3, the DNA is TGTGCCAGCAGCCTATTGTTACCGAGCTCCTACAATGAGCAGTTCTTC. Its translation is CASSLLLPSSYNEQFF.

V usage is TRBV5-6 and J usage is TRBJ1-6, with D perhaps matching TRBD1 (6 bases). The CDR3 covers 14 residues. Germline V CDR1 and CDR2: SGHDT, YYEEEE. V lost 6 bases to trimming and J lost 7 bases, with 14 bases between them. This CDR3 is CASNRDRKNSPLHF. Here the CDR3 DNA reads TGTGCCAGCAACAGGGACCGAAAAAATTCACCCCTCCACTTT.

The chain joins TRBV7-9 to TRBJ2-7; no clear D. Trimming stripped 0 bases from V and 6 bases from J, with 6 bases between. This CDR3 has 12 amino acids. In germline, CDR1 is SEHNR, CDR2 FQNEAQ (reference sequence). CDR3 sequence: CASSLAGVEQYF. CDR3 nucleotides: TGTGCCAGCAGCTTAGCTGGGGTCGAGCAGTACTTC.

The rearrangement joins TRBV6-1 to TRBJ2-5; D gene ambiguous. The V gene's germline CDR1 is MNHNS and CDR2 SASEGT. The CDR3 extends over 12 amino acids. Deletions cut 7 bases from V and 5 bases from J, with 11 bases between. The CDR3 region is CASTTARETQYF. DNA of the CDR3: TGTGCCAGCACAACAGCCCGGGAGACCCAGTACTTC.

This clone has just one count. The rearrangement links TRBV14 to TRBJ2-1; 11 bases line up with TRBD2. Germline-derived CDR1 and CDR2 are SGHDN and FVKESK. The V and J ends lost 0 bases and 8 bases, in that order; junction bases with no gene match: 12. CDR3 length equals 18 residues. The CDR3 region has the DNA TGTGCCAGCAGCCAAGAAGTTAGGCTAGCGGGGGGCGGAGATGAGCAGTTCTTC. Amino acids: CASSQEVRLAGGGDEQFF.

The chain joins TRBV5-1 to TRBJ2-1; D gene unclear. Trimming took 4 bases from V and 0 from J, leaving 5 bases between them. The germline V gene has CDR1 SGHRS and CDR2 YFSETQ. There are 13 residues in the CDR3. The CDR3 sequence is CASSESSYNEQFF. CDR3 bases: TGCGCCAGCAGCGAGAGCTCCTACAATGAGCAGTTCTTC. Drawing the rest from reference TRBV5-1 and TRBJ2-1, the complete variable domain is KAGVTQTPRYLIKTRGQQVTLSCSPISGHRSVSWYQQTPGQGLQFLFEYFSETQRNKGNFPGRFSGRQFSNSRSEMNVSTLELGDSALYLCASSESSYNEQFFGPGTRLTVL.

This sequence joins TRBV19 and TRBJ2-7; 10 bases are shared with TRBD2. The CDR3 is made up of 13 amino acids. Losses at the gene ends were 7 bases for V and 6 bases for J; bases not matched to a gene: 6. Per germline, CDR1 LNHDA and CDR2 SQIVND (reference sequence). The CDR3 region is CASNLAGGSEQYF. CDR3 sequence (DNA): TGTGCCAGTAACTTAGCGGGAGGTAGCGAGCAGTACTTC.